This T cell receptor beta chain stems from a study of blood T cell repertoires in COVID-19. Data came from immunoSEQ multiplex PCR; TCRdb stores just in-frame clones and leaves some out. This table has 300,000 or so clones, about nine tenths appearing once. The CDR3 runs 14 residues. Germline V gives CDR1 SNHLY, CDR2 FYNNEI. The V and J ends lost 7 bases and 6 bases, in that order; junction bases with no gene match: 9. The source material was peripheral blood. The rearrangement links TRBV2 to TRBJ1-1, with 9 bases matching TRBD1. The clonotype originates from a woman aged 40 to 50 with acute or convalescent COVID-19. The CDR3 is CASTNRGRVAEAFF. CDR3 coding DNA: TGTGCCAGCACTAACAGGGGGCGCGTCGCTGAAGCTTTCTTT.